A selection of T cell receptor beta chains follows, all from one sample in a study of graft-versus-host responses after intestinal transplantation. TCRdb keeps only in-frame clones here, not all; method: immunoSEQ multiplex PCR. The profile shows approximately 10,000 clones, about a quarter of them singletons. Sequencing was performed on alloreactive CD8+ T cells from a mixed lymphocyte reaction culture, taken before transplantation. The source is a human patient who was an organ donor for intestinal transplantation. Each CDR3 is given with its conserved first and last residue. Each record gives: J gene, V gene, D gene, clone size, CDR3 protein, CDR3 DNA. A D gene is named only where the DNA matches it firmly. Some rows mark clone size as missing; the rest say once, few, many or name a class of expanded clone.

J gene: TRBJ2-3; V gene: TRBV30; D gene: TRBD2; clone size: large; CDR3 protein: CAWSPGTSGTDTQYF; CDR3 DNA: TGTGCCTGGAGTCCCGGGACTAGCGGCACAGATACGCAGTATTTT
J gene: TRBJ2-7; V gene: TRBV7-9; D gene: TRBD2; clone size: few; CDR3 protein: CASIQGGKPTEQYF; CDR3 DNA: TGTGCCAGCATTCAGGGAGGGAAGCCCACCGAGCAGTACTTC
J gene: TRBJ2-7; V gene: TRBV6-5; D gene: NA; clone size: NA; CDR3 protein: CASSWDNYEQYF; CDR3 DNA: TGTGCCAGCAGTTGGGACAACTACGAGCAGTACTTC
J gene: TRBJ2-1; V gene: TRBV2; D gene: NA; clone size: medium-sized; CDR3 protein: CASSSRDYNEQFF; CDR3 DNA: TGTGCCAGCAGTTCGCGGGACTACAATGAGCAGTTCTTC
J gene: TRBJ2-7; V gene: TRBV16; D gene: NA; clone size: NA; CDR3 protein: CASSLATGGASYEQYF; CDR3 DNA: TGTGCCAGCAGCCTCGCCACCGGGGGAGCCTCCTACGAGCAGTACTTC
J gene: TRBJ2-1; V gene: TRBV27; D gene: NA; clone size: medium-sized; CDR3 protein: CASSLMGREVGNEQFF; CDR3 DNA: TGTGCCAGCAGTTTAATGGGCAGGGAAGTTGGGAATGAGCAGTTCTTC
J gene: TRBJ2-1; V gene: TRBV6-5; D gene: NA; clone size: medium-sized; CDR3 protein: CASRPYFGENEQFF; CDR3 DNA: TGTGCCAGCAGACCTTATTTTGGGGAAAATGAGCAGTTCTTC
J gene: TRBJ2-5; V gene: TRBV27; D gene: TRBD1; clone size: NA; CDR3 protein: CASSLSTGEETQYF; CDR3 DNA: TGTGCCAGCAGTTTGTCGACAGGGGAAGAGACCCAGTACTTC
J gene: TRBJ2-6; V gene: TRBV19; D gene: NA; clone size: medium-sized; CDR3 protein: CASSIASDSGGPGANVLTF; CDR3 DNA: TGTGCCAGTAGTATAGCCTCGGACAGCGGAGGGCCTGGGGCCAACGTCCTGACTTTC
J gene: TRBJ2-7; V gene: TRBV4-1; D gene: NA; clone size: once; CDR3 protein: CASSTGGTSYEQYF; CDR3 DNA: TGCGCCAGCTCTACGGGCGGGACATCCTACGAGCAGTACTTC
J gene: TRBJ2-1; V gene: TRBV4-3; D gene: TRBD2; clone size: NA; CDR3 protein: CASSQWASGDSEQFF; CDR3 DNA: TGCGCCAGCAGCCAGTGGGCTAGCGGGGATTCTGAGCAGTTCTTC
J gene: TRBJ2-7; V gene: TRBV7-6; D gene: TRBD1; clone size: few; CDR3 protein: CASSTQRGQGPSYEQYF; CDR3 DNA: TGTGCCAGCAGCACACAGAGGGGACAGGGTCCCTCCTACGAGCAGTACTTC
J gene: TRBJ1-5; V gene: TRBV11-2; D gene: NA; clone size: NA; CDR3 protein: CASSLSGLGDQPQHF; CDR3 DNA: TGTGCCAGCAGCTTAAGTGGCCTAGGGGATCAGCCCCAGCATTTT
J gene: TRBJ2-7; V gene: TRBV30; D gene: TRBD2; clone size: many; CDR3 protein: CAWEVGGGLNEQYF; CDR3 DNA: TGTGCCTGGGAGGTCGGGGGGGGCCTCAACGAGCAGTACTTC
J gene: TRBJ2-7; V gene: TRBV4-1; D gene: NA; clone size: NA; CDR3 protein: CASSQPEEGLYEQYF; CDR3 DNA: TGCGCCAGCAGCCAACCTGAGGAGGGCCTCTACGAGCAGTACTTC
J gene: TRBJ2-7; V gene: TRBV5-6; D gene: TRBD2; clone size: many; CDR3 protein: CASSFKWGGEQYF; CDR3 DNA: TGTGCCAGCAGCTTTAAATGGGGGGGAGAGCAGTACTTC
J gene: TRBJ1-2; V gene: TRBV30; D gene: TRBD1; clone size: few; CDR3 protein: CAWSRDSFYGYTF; CDR3 DNA: TGTGCCTGGAGTAGGGACAGCTTCTATGGCTACACCTTC
J gene: TRBJ2-3; V gene: TRBV7-9; D gene: TRBD2; clone size: few; CDR3 protein: CASSLGGRRVDTQYF; CDR3 DNA: TGTGCCAGCAGCTTAGGCGGGAGGCGAGTAGATACGCAGTATTTT
J gene: TRBJ1-2; V gene: TRBV4-1; D gene: NA; clone size: few; CDR3 protein: CASSQEVFGEGYTF; CDR3 DNA: TGCGCCAGCAGCCAAGAGGTGTTCGGGGAGGGCTACACCTTC
J gene: TRBJ2-7; V gene: TRBV5-4; D gene: TRBD1; clone size: few; CDR3 protein: CASSRAGTGSSYEQYF; CDR3 DNA: TGTGCCAGCAGCCGGGCCGGGACAGGGAGCTCCTACGAGCAGTACTTC
J gene: TRBJ1-2; V gene: TRBV4-3; D gene: NA; clone size: few; CDR3 protein: CASSQDLRTVYGYTF; CDR3 DNA: TGCGCCAGCAGCCAAGATTTAAGGACAGTTTATGGCTACACCTTC
J gene: TRBJ1-1; V gene: TRBV19; D gene: NA; clone size: medium-sized; CDR3 protein: CASSIVSGTEAFF; CDR3 DNA: TGTGCCAGTAGTATAGTGAGCGGGACTGAAGCTTTCTTT
J gene: TRBJ1-6; V gene: TRBV4-3; D gene: NA; clone size: NA; CDR3 protein: CASSQDRAAYSPLHF; CDR3 DNA: TGCGCCAGCAGCCAAGATAGGGCAGCCTACTCACCCCTCCACTTT
J gene: TRBJ2-1; V gene: TRBV5-1; D gene: TRBD2; clone size: NA; CDR3 protein: CASSLLAGGNNEQFF; CDR3 DNA: TGCGCCAGCAGCTTATTAGCGGGGGGTAACAATGAGCAGTTCTTC
J gene: TRBJ2-7; V gene: TRBV11-3; D gene: TRBD2; clone size: few; CDR3 protein: CASSFEGGTYEQYF; CDR3 DNA: TGTGCCAGCAGCTTCGAGGGAGGGACCTACGAGCAGTACTTC
J gene: TRBJ2-2; V gene: TRBV4-1; D gene: TRBD1; clone size: NA; CDR3 protein: CASSQIGGQGSYTGELFF; CDR3 DNA: TGCGCCAGCAGCCAAATAGGTGGACAGGGGTCTTATACCGGGGAGCTGTTTTTT
J gene: TRBJ2-7; V gene: TRBV27; D gene: TRBD1; clone size: medium-sized; CDR3 protein: CASSPGTGGYEQYF; CDR3 DNA: TGTGCCAGCAGTCCAGGGACAGGCGGTTACGAGCAGTACTTC